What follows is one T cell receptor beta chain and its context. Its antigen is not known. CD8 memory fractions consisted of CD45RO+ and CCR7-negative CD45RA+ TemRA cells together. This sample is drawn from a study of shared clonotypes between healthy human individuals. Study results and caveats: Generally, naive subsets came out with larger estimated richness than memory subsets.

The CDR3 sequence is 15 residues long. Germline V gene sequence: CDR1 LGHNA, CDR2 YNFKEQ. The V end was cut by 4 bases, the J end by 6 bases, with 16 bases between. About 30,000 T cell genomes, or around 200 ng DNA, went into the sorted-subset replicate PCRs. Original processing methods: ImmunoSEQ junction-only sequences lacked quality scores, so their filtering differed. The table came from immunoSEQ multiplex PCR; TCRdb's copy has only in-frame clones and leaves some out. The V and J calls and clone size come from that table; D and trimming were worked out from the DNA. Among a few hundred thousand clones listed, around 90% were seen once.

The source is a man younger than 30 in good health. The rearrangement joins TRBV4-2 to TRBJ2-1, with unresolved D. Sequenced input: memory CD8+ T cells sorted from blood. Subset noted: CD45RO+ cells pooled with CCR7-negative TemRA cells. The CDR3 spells CASSRGLSPGNEQFF. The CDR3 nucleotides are TGTGCCAGCAGCCGAGGTCTGTCGCCCGGCAATGAGCAGTTCTTC.